This T cell receptor (beta chain) derives from a study of CD8+CD57+ T cells in acquired aplastic anemia. The overall study: The DNA of sorted CD4+ and CD8+ cells averaged approximately 3.2 ug. Study observations and caveats: Under 35 was the count of CD8+ CDR3 sequences that patients shared with controls.

CDR1 is SGDLS, CDR2 YYNGEE, per germline. V shed 3 bases and J 6 bases; nucleotides not matched to a gene: 13. This CDR3 has 18 residues. Sequenced patients had shown CD8+CD57+ cell expansion by flow cytometry. TCR beta VDJ and CDR3 profiling used genomic DNA as template. TCRdb re-called the reads with MiXCR, one entry per CDR3 protein. The sample carries under 250,000 distinct CDR3 sequences, around half recorded once. This clonotype was seen ten or more times. What it binds is unknown. The source is a human donor with aplastic anemia. Source material: sorted CD4+, CD8+, or CD8+CD57+ T cells (not recorded which) from PBMCs. This chain uses TRBV9 with TRBJ2-2; 11 bases match TRBD2. CDR3 sequence: CASSGISGGERVAGELFF. CDR3 DNA sequence: TGTGCCAGCAGCGGTATTAGCGGGGGGGAAAGGGTCGCCGGGGAGCTGTTTTTT.